The clone carrying this T cell receptor (beta chain) was seen once. Its antigen is unknown. Full-length variable regions came from constant-region reverse primers plus semi-nested Nested Universal Primer A PCR. MiXCR, run by TCRdb on the 5' RACE reads, gives a single entry per CDR3 protein. This repertoire shows some 8,700 distinct CDR3 sequences, approximately 67% found once; its top ten account for 3.5% to 5%. CD25-based Treg depletion was applied to purified naive CD4+ T cells. Study-wide results and caveats: Tumor Treg TCRs overlapped most with tumor naive CD4+ cells. The larger cohort examined one V-J beta rearrangement, not whole repertoires.

The CDR3 is 14 residues long. The V and J ends lost 7 bases and 7 bases, in that order; junction bases with no gene match: 11. Germline assignment: CDR1 WSHSY and CDR2 SAAADI. The chain uses TRBV10-2 and TRBJ2-7; 9 nucleotides agree with TRBD1. Material: tumor-infiltrating naive CD4+ T cells sorted from the breast tumor. Subset defined: naive CD4+ T cells, CD4+CD45RA+CD25-. This TCR was recovered from a female donor with breast cancer. The CDR3 bases are TGCGCCAGCAAAACAGGACAGGGGAGTAGGGAGCAGTACTTC. Its protein is CASKTGQGSREQYF.